The entry that follows covers one T cell receptor beta chain sequence. This clone's antigen is unknown. No quality values exist for individual bases; no much larger clone is one base distant. Whole blood was collected in K2EDTA tubes by collaborating institutions according to the institutions' own protocols. Collaborator samples were shipped for TCRbeta analysis as frozen whole blood, isolated PBMCs, or DNA extracted from either sample type. These data belong to a study of blood T cell repertoires in COVID-19 (TCRdb year 2020). Turning to the overall study: Samples from collaborators originated in the United States, Italy and Spain and spanned both the acute and convalescent phases of COVID-19. Sample metadata almost always included a de-identified subject ID, COVID-19 status, age in years and sex. The prospective study material was composed of cDNA or gDNA derived from T cells, B-cell-depleted T cells, or PBMCs. Samples came from the ongoing ImmuneRACE study (first 160 participants) plus 1,254 subjects from 6 global collaborators. Subjects who had been exposed to COVID-19, were actively infected with it, or had recovered from it provided the deeply sampled blood TCRbeta repertoires that made up the dataset. A freely available public database, intended as a resource for researchers studying the immune response to SARS-CoV-2, is where the repertoires were released. Where HLA class I and class II types were available, the types were taken from metadata supplied by the sample provider, not from assay-based typing.

The investigation overall reported the following: The amount of clinical and demographic metadata varied by source and participant and was provided uncurated.

The germline V gene (reference sequence) provides CDR1 SEHNR and CDR2 FQNEAQ. Ends trimmed: V by 3 bases, J by 5 bases; bases unmatched to a gene: 9. Measured from the cysteine to the phenylalanine, the CDR3 is 16 residues long. CDR3 DNA only is kept here, 48 bases in frame from base 1. TCRbeta CDR3 regions were amplified from genomic DNA using the immunoSEQ Assay, a bias-controlled multiplex PCR. On the authors' methods: Nucleated cell counts per sample were estimated from amplification of reference gene primers within the assay. To quantify the absolute abundance of each unique TCRbeta CDR3 rearrangement, sequence reads were collapsed and filtered. Productive Simpson clonality was computed per sample as the square root of Simpson's diversity index over productive rearrangements. In its TCRdb copy, this immuneACCESS table keeps in-frame sequences only and misses some clones. Where compared with another copy, unresolved V genes explain less than half of these, and the others have no known cause. That table gives V, J and clone size, and the DNA gave D and trimming. For this sample the table gives 80,000 to 100,000 clones, of which roughly nine tenths were detected only once. The ten largest clones capture roughly 1.8% of the sample.

Sequences were obtained from peripheral blood. The receptor comes from a human donor with active COVID-19. The donor label of this sample is uncertain. The chain is assembled from TRBV7-9 and TRBJ2-3, and 9 junction bases match TRBD2. The nucleotide sequence reads as follows: TGTGCCAGCAGCTTCCTGGGCGGGGGGGCCGGAGATACGCAGTATTTT. It translates as CASSFLGGGAGDTQYF. When the CDR3 is completed using the reference TRBV7-9 and TRBJ2-3 genes on either side, the full variable domain is DTGVSQNPRHKITKRGQNVTFRCDPISEHNRLYWYRQTLGQGPEFLTYFQNEAQLEKSRLLSDRFSAERPKGSFSTLEIQRTEQGDSAMYLCASSFLGGGAGDTQYFGPGTRLTVL.